Reported below is one TCR beta chain. Its antigen target is currently unknown. No clone much larger than this one lies a single base away; base qualities are absent. Library prep was done by the immunoSEQ multiplex PCR assay. For the multiplex PCR, a mixture combining 60 forward primers for TCR Vbeta segments and 13 reverse primers for TCR Jbeta segments was used. The CDR3 region of rearranged TCR beta genes was amplified from genomic DNA with a multiplex PCR assay. The Illumina HiSeq System was used to sequence the amplified TCR beta libraries as 87-base-pair reads. The published analysis was carried out like this. In a later analysis, roughly 80 million unique TCR beta chains were counted across the 500 to 850 repertoires, and around 11 million of these chains were shared by at least two donors. To remove PCR and sequencing errors, raw reads were error-corrected and collapsed into unique sequences using a nearest-neighbor algorithm that merged closely related sequences. Alignment of CDR3 sequences to IMGT reference sequences was used to assign V, D and J gene segments. For a sequence to be retained, a match of at least six nucleotides to both a V gene segment and a J gene segment was required. Rearrangements were classified as productive when the CDR3 lacked stop codons and remained in frame with V and J, and all other rearrangements were classified as non-productive. Following IMGT convention, CDR3 was defined as the stretch from the second conserved V-encoded cysteine to the conserved J-encoded phenylalanine. Sequences without an unambiguous match to a single V gene segment were excluded from the earlier analysis of over 500 of the donors. In an earlier analysis of around 590 of the donors, a V segment was called functional when productive rearrangements were above 56.7%, and segregating when the standard deviation between donors exceeded 5%. A statistical classification framework was built for diagnosing cytomegalovirus status from the catalog of TCR beta chain sequences. In a later analysis, V and J genes were assigned by comparing TCR nucleotide sequences against IMGT/GENE-DB human TR gene sequences. In a later analysis, CDR3 sequences and most-parsimonious VDJ recombination scenarios were assigned using the TCRdist pipeline. A later analysis defined each TCR beta chain by its CDR3 amino acid sequence plus V-gene family, and excluded reads lacking a unique V-gene family. As a way to deal with suspected cross-contamination and a sequencing artifact, a later analysis dropped 592 nucleotide sequences that were highly shared and had low generation probability. For each public chain, a later analysis derived a clonal expansion index from normalized ranks of inferred template counts within each repertoire. A later analysis computed generation probabilities with a VDJ recombination model fitted to out-of-frame rearrangements, and checked the results against IGoR. A later analysis scored TCR-TCR, TCR-HLA and TCR-CMV co-occurrence with hypergeometric tests, applying a repertoire-size bias correction to TCR pairs. To estimate false discovery rates, a later analysis permuted the HLA or CMV assignments 20 times. In a later analysis, co-occurring TCRs were grouped using DBSCAN, with TCRdist sequence similarity added in when clustering inside HLA-allele-positive subsets. Co-occurrence clustering excluded repertoires with fewer than 30,000 or more than 120,000 public chains, plus five with anomalous nucleotide sharing. TCRdb retrieved this table from immuneACCESS and kept in-frame rearrangements only. Not all clones are present; in checked studies, unresolved V genes account for under half, and no reason is known for the remainder. The V and J calls and clone size come from that table; D and trimming were worked out from the DNA. The sample includes some 89,000 clones, with 78% observed a single time. In total, the top ten clones hold roughly 4.3% of the sample.

The cohort consisted of 670 or so healthy bone marrow donors. All cohort members were sampled while nominally healthy, although unrecorded immune exposures were likely present. The donor was CMV seropositive and belonged to the group of 250 to 350 seropositive cohort members. A peripheral blood sample was collected from each donor, and TCR beta sequencing was performed on peripheral blood mononuclear cells. Genomic DNA extraction from the blood cell samples was performed with the Qiagen DNeasy Blood Extraction Kit. This specimen belongs to a study of cytomegalovirus exposure and HLA in healthy donors (dated by TCRdb to about 2017). The study in broad terms: In an earlier analysis of 450 to 750 of the donors, 276 Gb of sequence data and 100 million or so unique TCR beta sequences from roughly 190 million T cells were reported. A later genetic analysis used genome-wide SNP genotypes for about 60% of the roughly 700 donors, treating that subset as a discovery cohort. To decide whether each TCR beta V gene segment behaved as functional or pseudogenic, an earlier analysis of several hundred of the donors relied on high-throughput TCR beta sequencing. Donor age, sex, ethnicity and CMV serostatus were collected together with the repertoire data. The study combined high-throughput TCR immunosequencing, statistical association of individual TCRs with disease status, and machine learning to predict cytomegalovirus infection status. All discovery cohort repertoires had been generated using a single sequencing platform. Typing coverage differed by locus: A, B, C, DRB1 and DQB1 were typed in about 620-630 donors, DQA1 in 522, DPA1 in nearly 610, and DPB1 in 450 to 490. Because of strong linkage in the cohort, roughly 5 DR-DQ haplotypes were treated as single units for association and clustering. Using immunosequencing, the study profiled T cell repertoires from around 670 subjects and related those repertoires to cytomegalovirus serostatus. In addition to the first cohort of roughly 670 subjects, a separate validation cohort of 120 different subjects was used. The study aimed to test whether signatures of past pathogen exposure could be identified by cataloging public T cell receptors. A later analysis re-analyzed previously published TCR beta repertoires from approximately 700 donors and added high-resolution HLA genotyping to study TCR occurrence patterns. On average, roughly 200,000 unique TCR beta nucleotide sequences were sequenced per donor among 398 genotyped donors of the cohort, with 15% to 20% of those sequences being non-productive. HLA typing included class I and class II loci at four-digit resolution. The later analysis used no new phenotypic data to find candidate immune exposures, relying instead on TCR beta sequences and their occurrence across donors. Among the roughly 400 genotyped donors, around 81% belonged to the genetic ancestry cluster associated with self-reported Caucasian donors. An early release that covered several hundred HLA-typed donors contained approximately 300 gigabases of sequencing data and tens of millions of unique TCR sequences. What the work shows at the level of the full study, not this receptor alone: The study gave a list of under 200 TCR beta chains associated with cytomegalovirus. The earlier analysis of 587 of the donors excluded roughly 17 rarely observed V segments, including chromosome 9 orphons, because counts were too low. Linkage disequilibrium might explain the correlated functional status among segregating V segments, but an unknown experimental factor could not be excluded. In an earlier analysis of around 500 of the donors, most TCR beta V segments appeared in productive rearrangements about 87% or about 30% of the time, broadly matching IMGT annotations. A later genetic analysis associated a missense DCLRE1C variant with V-gene and J-gene trimming of TCR beta chains, and an independent cohort replicated the association. Across donors, most TCR sequences were observed very rarely, whereas some public TCRs were present in many individuals. The only immune exposure information available for the cohort was CMV serostatus. Compared with the approximately 710-donor mean, donors in an Asian-associated ancestry cluster had fewer N-insertions in productive TCRs, according to a later genetic analysis. In vitro tests confirmed that a few of the cytomegalovirus-associated TCR beta chains recognize cytomegalovirus antigens. The sequencing pipeline was judged likely to have produced a cluster of highly shared sequence variants as a technical artifact. Roughly uniform sequencing depth across donors was assumed in presence/absence analyses, although this assumption may not hold. The classifier was reported to diagnose cytomegalovirus status with high specificity and sensitivity in both the original cohort and the validation cohort. A further reported finding was that TCR beta sequences accurately predicted the HLA-A and HLA-B alleles for most subjects in the first cohort. The 87-base-pair reads could not distinguish some IMGT-functional V segments, including TRBV6-2 and TRBV6-3, so those segments were excluded. A later analysis associated 16,951 TCR beta sequences with specific HLA alleles at a false discovery rate of 0.05. According to the authors, the approach could potentially be generalized to other disease states and immunological phenotypes. According to a later analysis, TCR association rates differed among HLA loci, with DRB1 alleles showing the most associated TCRs and HLA-C alleles showing the fewest. A later analysis reported that several top co-occurrence clusters appeared linked to parvovirus B19, influenza, CMV and Epstein-Barr virus. The cohort was sequenced for TCR beta chains only, and without alpha or paired-chain data the features that could be detected were limited. According to a later analysis, most CMV-associated TCR beta chains appeared to be HLA-restricted, and the HLA associations seemed to be driven largely by CMV exposure. Compared with equally common non-associated chains, HLA-associated TCR beta chains in a later analysis were more clonally expanded and had lower generation probabilities. Strong co-occurrence of HLA alleles, especially DR and DQ, made assigning TCR associations to individual alleles difficult. Because some donors lacked HLA typing at each locus, the association tests relied only on the typed subset.

The CDR3 sequence holds 13 residues, the cysteine and phenylalanine included. Just the 39-base CDR3 DNA is kept, in frame starting at base 1. V and J are truncated by 3 bases and 2 bases respectively, leaving an intervening sequence of 10 bases. CDR1 and CDR2 are drawn from the germline V gene (reference sequence): GTSNPN, SVGIG. This chain joins TRBV30 to TRBJ1-1; TRBD1 is perhaps the D gene, given 6 matching bases. This TCR derives from a woman aged 40-49 years in good health and CMV-seropositive. Sequenced: PBMCs. CDR3 region: CAWRGQRNTEAFF. The base sequence is TGTGCCTGGAGGGGACAAAGAAACACTGAAGCTTTCTTT.